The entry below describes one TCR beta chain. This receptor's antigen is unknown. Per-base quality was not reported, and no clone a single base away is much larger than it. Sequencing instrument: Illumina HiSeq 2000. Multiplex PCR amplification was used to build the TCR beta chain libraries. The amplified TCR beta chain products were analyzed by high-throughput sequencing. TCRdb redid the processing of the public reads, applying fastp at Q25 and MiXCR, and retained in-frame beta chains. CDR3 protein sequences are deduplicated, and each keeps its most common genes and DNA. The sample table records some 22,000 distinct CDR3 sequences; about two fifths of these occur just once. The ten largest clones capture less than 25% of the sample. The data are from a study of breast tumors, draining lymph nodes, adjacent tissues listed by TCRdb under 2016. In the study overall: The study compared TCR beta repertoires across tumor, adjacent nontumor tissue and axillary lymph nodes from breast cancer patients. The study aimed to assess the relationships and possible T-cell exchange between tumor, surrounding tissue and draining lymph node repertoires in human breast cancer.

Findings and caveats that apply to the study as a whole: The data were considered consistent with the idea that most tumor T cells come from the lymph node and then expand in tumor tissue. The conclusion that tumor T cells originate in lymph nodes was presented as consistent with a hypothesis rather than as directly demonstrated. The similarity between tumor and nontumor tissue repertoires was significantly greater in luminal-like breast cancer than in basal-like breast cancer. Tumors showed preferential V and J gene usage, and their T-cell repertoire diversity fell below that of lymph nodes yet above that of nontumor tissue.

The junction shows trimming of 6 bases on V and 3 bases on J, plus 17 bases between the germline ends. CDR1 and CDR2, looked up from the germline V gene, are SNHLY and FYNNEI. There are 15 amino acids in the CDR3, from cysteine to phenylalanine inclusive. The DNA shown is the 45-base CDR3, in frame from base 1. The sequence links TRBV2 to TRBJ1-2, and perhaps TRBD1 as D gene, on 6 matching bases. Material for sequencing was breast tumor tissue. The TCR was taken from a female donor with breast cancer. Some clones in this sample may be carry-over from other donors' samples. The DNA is TGTGCCAGCAGCGACAAACAGGGTGGAGACTATGGCTACACCTTC. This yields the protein CASSDKQGGDYGYTF.